The 24 T cell receptor beta chains presented below share a single source sample, sequenced in a study of blood T cells in healthy people across ages. PCR was performed a second time for roughly 7 to 11 cycles using a sample-barcoded 5' primer and a J-beta primer mix. TCRdb reprocessed the 5' RACE reads via MiXCR and lists one record per CDR3 protein. Of approximately 700,000 distinct CDR3 sequences in the sample, 32% were seen once. Material for sequencing was blood. These receptors all stem from a woman of 80 years or more in good health.

The rearrangement joins TRBV7-2 to TRBJ2-1, with D unclear. From germline, CDR1 is SGHTA and CDR2 FQGNSA. Trimming removed 2 bases from V and 10 bases from J, with 9 bases in between. This CDR3 is built from 12 residues. For the CDR3, the DNA is TGTGCCAGCAGCTTAATGGCTGGCGAGCAGTTCTTC. Its translation: CASSLMAGEQFF.

DNA for the CDR3: TGTGCCAGCAGCTTAGCGACAATGGCAGGTGAAAAACTGTTTTTT. It encodes CASSLATMAGEKLFF. The rearrangement uses TRBV7-9 and TRBJ1-4; D not certain. V gave up 0 bases and J gave up 7 bases, with 12 bases separating them. The germline gives CDR1 SEHNR, CDR2 FQNEAQ (reference sequence). CDR3 length: 15 amino acids.

This clonotype came up many times. The rearrangement joins TRBV7-8 to TRBJ2-7; maybe TRBD2 (5 bases). CDR3 length: 16 residues. V lost 1 base and J lost 2, with 15 bases in between. Looked up from germline, CDR1 is SGHVS and CDR2 is FQNEAQ. The CDR3 reads CASSLGRTLTPYEQYF. Here the CDR3 DNA reads TGTGCCAGCAGCTTAGGCCGGACTCTCACCCCCTACGAGCAGTACTTC.

This clonotype occurred many times. The rearrangement links TRBV7-6 to TRBJ2-7; 7 positions agree with TRBD2. V shed 1 base, J shed 5 bases, and the junction held 14 bases outside the gene matches. The CDR3 sequence is 17 residues long. Germline CDR1 SGHVS, CDR2 FNYEAQ. For the CDR3, the DNA is TGTGCCAGCAGCTTAGAGTGGGGTGCGGGACTACGAAACGAGCAGTACTTC. Translating gives CASSLEWGAGLRNEQYF. The complete variable domain, with remaining parts taken from reference TRBV7-6 and TRBJ2-7, reads GAGVSQSPRYKVTKRGQDVALRCDPISGHVSLYWYRQALGQGPEFLTYFNYEAQQDKSGLPNDRFSAERPEGSISTLTIQRTEQRDSAMYRCASSLEWGAGLRNEQYFGPGTRLTVT.

The rearrangement uses TRBV5-1 and TRBJ1-1; D unresolved. This CDR3 spans 18 amino acids. Trimming took off 1 base at V and 2 bases at J, with 21 bases between the two ends. Per germline, CDR1 SGHRS and CDR2 YFSETQ. CDR3 region: CASSLRPQAVGANTEAFF. The DNA of the CDR3 is TGCGCCAGCAGCTTGAGGCCTCAAGCGGTGGGCGCCAACACTGAAGCTTTCTTT.

The chain joins TRBV30 to TRBJ1-6, with 8 bases matching TRBD1. The CDR3 is made up of 13 amino acids. The germline V gene has CDR1 GTSNPN and CDR2 SVGIG (reference sequence). J was trimmed by 7 bases and V by 5 bases; bases with no gene match: 4. The CDR3 DNA reads TGTGCCTGGGCCGGACAGGGAAATTCACCCCTCCACTTT. Amino acid sequence: CAWAGQGNSPLHF.

This clonotype was seen more than once but under ten times. One base away lies a much larger clone, so this may be a sequencing read error. This rearrangement joins TRBV2 to TRBJ1-4; D possibly corresponds to TRBD1 (6 bases). Germline CDR1 and CDR2: SNHLY and FYNNEI. CDR3 length equals 15 residues. The CDR3 loop is CASSPMTGLNEKRFF. For the CDR3, the DNA is TGTGCCAGCAGCCCCATGACAGGTTTGAATGAAAAACGGTTTTTT.

This clonotype was found a few times. A much more abundant neighbour one base away suggests this may be a read error. The chain couples TRBV11-2 to TRBJ2-7, with a tentative D call TRBD2 (5 bases). The CDR3 runs to 13 residues. V lost 3 bases, J lost 5 bases, and 11 bases lay in between. Germline V gene data show CDR1 as SGHAT and CDR2 as FQNNGV. DNA for the CDR3: TGTGCCAGCAGCTTTACGGGAAGGCACGAGCAGTACTTC. Translated: CASSFTGRHEQYF.

As for this clonotype: This may be a read error: a much more frequent sequence differs by one nucleotide. V and J are TRBV9 and TRBJ2-4; D unclear. CDR1 SGDLS and CDR2 YYNGEE come from the germline V gene. The CDR3 covers 14 residues. This CDR3 is CASSVGSSKNIEYF. The CDR3 DNA is TGTGCCAGCAGCGTAGGTAGCAGCAAAAACATTGAGTACTTC.

Remarks on this clonotype: As the CDR3 is not closed by the conserved phenylalanine or tryptophan, this likely results from a read error. This chain uses TRBV5-1 with TRBJ2-5, with D possibly matching TRBD1 (5 bases). Germline V gives CDR1 SGHRS, CDR2 YFSETQ. V lost 0 bases to trimming and J lost 11 bases, with 20 bases between them. This CDR3 has 15 amino acids. In nucleotides, the CDR3 is TGCGCCAGCAGCTTGGAAAACAGGCTCTCCTACGAACAGTACTAC. Protein sequence: CASSLENRLSYEQYY.

This clonotype showed up many times. The CDR3 region has the DNA TGTGCCAGTAGGCCAAGTGGGGTTGGCACTGAAGCTTTCTTT. Protein: CASRPSGVGTEAFF. The rearrangement joins TRBV19 to TRBJ1-1; D not resolved. Germline-derived CDR1 and CDR2 are LNHDA and SQIVND (reference sequence). V was cut by 6 bases and J by 4 bases, with 15 bases left in between. The CDR3 runs to 14 residues. Together with reference TRBV19 and TRBJ1-1, the CDR3 gives the full variable domain: DGGITQSPKYLFRKEGQNVTLSCEQNLNHDAMYWYRQDPGQGLRLIYYSQIVNDFQKGDIAEGYSVSREKKESFPLTVTSAQKNPTAFYLCASRPSGVGTEAFFGQGTRLTVV.

The V gene is TRBV7-2, the J gene TRBJ2-4; the D gene is possibly TRBD1 (5 bases). The J call could be wrong; TRBJ2-7 is a better fit for the DNA end. CDR3 length: 15 amino acids. Germline V CDR1 and CDR2: SGHTA, FQGNSA. The CDR3 is CASSLGGRVPYEQYF. The DNA for the CDR3 is TGTGCCAGCAGCTTAGGGGGCAGGGTTCCCTACGAGCAGTACTTC.

This clonotype was counted a few times. A read error may be the cause here, since a much bigger clone is one base away. The V call is TRBV5-1, the J call TRBJ2-1; 8 bases line up with TRBD2. This CDR3 contains 15 residues. CDR1 and CDR2 from the germline V gene are SGHRS and YFSETQ. V gave up 3 bases and J gave up 6 bases; unmatched junction bases: 8. This chain's CDR3 is CASSWAVGGGNEQFF. For the CDR3, the DNA is TGCGCCAGCAGCTGGGCCGTCGGGGGGGGCAATGAGCAGTTCTTC. The complete variable domain, with remaining parts taken from reference TRBV5-1 and TRBJ2-1, reads KAGVTQTPRYLIKTRGQQVTLSCSPISGHRSVSWYQQTPGQGLQFLFEYFSETQRNKGNFPGRFSGRQFSNSRSEMNVSTLELGDSALYLCASSWAVGGGNEQFFGPGTRLTVL.

This clonotype was seen only a few times. The genes are TRBV4-2 and TRBJ2-3; D is undetermined. This CDR3 is 13 amino acids long. Trimming left V 0 bases short and J 4 bases short, with 5 bases between. Germline V gene lookup returns CDR1 LGHNA and CDR2 YNFKEQ. The CDR3 DNA follows: TGTGCCAGCAGCCAAGAAAGGCCAGATACGCAGTATTTT. Protein: CASSQERPDTQYF.

This clonotype was recorded many times. V is TRBV15 and J is TRBJ2-5, with D perhaps TRBD1 or TRBD2 (5 bases each). Germline assignment: CDR1 LNHNV and CDR2 YYDKDF (reference sequence). This CDR3 has 11 amino acids. The ends were cut back, 6 bases at V and 3 bases at J, with 5 bases in the middle. CDR3 bases: TGTGCCACCAGGGGGGAAGAGACCCAGTACTTC. Translation: CATRGEETQYF.

This clonotype was seen more than once but under ten times. J is TRBJ1-5 and V is TRBV6-1; 7 bases are shared with TRBD1. Looked up from germline, CDR1 is MNHNS and CDR2 is SASEGT. V dropped 5 bases and J dropped 2; count of bases not matched to a gene: 6. The CDR3 is made up of 15 amino acids. The CDR3 region has the DNA TGTGCCAGCAGTCCCAGGGGGTATGGCAATCAGCCCCAGCATTTT. It codes for CASSPRGYGNQPQHF.

This chain uses TRBV7-2 with TRBJ2-4; the match to TRBD2 covers 9 bases. The better agreement between TRBJ2-7 and the DNA end casts doubt on the J call. CDR1 is SGHTA and CDR2 is FQGNSA in the germline V gene. This CDR3 is built from 17 residues. The CDR3 DNA is TGTGCCAGCAGCAAGACGACGTGGGGACTAGCACACTACGAGCAGTACTTC. It specifies CASSKTTWGLAHYEQYF.

This clonotype was picked up many times. This chain joins TRBV7-2 and TRBJ2-3, with TRBD2 matching over 11 bases. The germline gives CDR1 SGHTA, CDR2 FQGNSA. The CDR3 is 19 residues long. With 4 bases clipped from V and 4 bases from J, the junction kept 16 bases outside the gene matches. The CDR3, as DNA: TGTGCCAGCAGCTCCCAGCGACTCTCTAGCGGGGGGAGGGCAGATACGCAGTATTTT. Protein: CASSSQRLSSGGRADTQYF. The full variable domain, with the rest looked up from reference TRBV7-2 and TRBJ2-3, is GAGVSQSPSNKVTEKGKDVELRCDPISGHTALYWYRQSLGQGLEFLIYFQGNSAPDKSGLPSDRFSAERTGGSVSTLTIQRTQQEDSAVYLCASSSQRLSSGGRADTQYFGPGTRLTVL.

This clonotype occurred a few times. A read error is possible here, since a much larger clone lies one base away. The chain is built from TRBV4-3 and TRBJ2-3; 13 bases align to TRBD2. The germline gives CDR1 LGHNA, CDR2 YSLEER. This CDR3 spans 17 amino acids. V dropped 3 bases and J dropped 8; count of bases not matched to a gene: 11. The CDR3 DNA is TGCGCCAGCAGCCAGCGACTAGCGGGGGGATCCGGTGCTACGCAGTATTTT. This sequence encodes CASSQRLAGGSGATQYF.

In this sample, this clonotype turned up many times. The chain has TRBV10-3 and TRBJ1-4; tentatively, D is TRBD1 (6 bases). The V gene lost 5 bases and the J gene lost 5 bases, with 15 bases spanning the gap. The CDR3 extends over 15 amino acids. The V gene's germline CDR1 is ENHRY and CDR2 SYGVKD. The chain's CDR3 is CAISSDSRFNEKLFF. In nucleotides, the CDR3 is TGTGCCATCAGTTCGGACAGCCGGTTCAATGAAAAACTGTTTTTT.

Turning to this clonotype: This may stem from a read error, because a much larger clone lies one nucleotide away. The chain recombines TRBV5-6 with TRBJ1-1; D may be TRBD1 (6 bases). The V and J ends lost 4 bases and 4 bases respectively, with 17 bases between them. The germline gives CDR1 SGHDT, CDR2 YYEEEE. There are 15 residues in the CDR3. The CDR3 DNA reads TGTGCCAGCAGCGCGGGCACCACAGGGCGCACTGAAGCTTTCTTT. It codes for CASSAGTTGRTEAFF. The full variable domain, with the rest looked up from reference TRBV5-6 and TRBJ1-1, is DAGVTQSPTHLIKTRGQQVTLRCSPKSGHDTVSWYQQALGQGPQFIFQYYEEEERQRGNFPDRFSGHQFPNYSSELNVNALLLGDSALYLCASSAGTTGRTEAFFGQGTRLTVV.

This clonotype appeared many times. V usage is TRBV19 and J usage is TRBJ2-5, with D unclear. Deletions cut 3 bases from V and 2 bases from J, with 7 bases between. The germline V gene encodes CDR1 LNHDA and CDR2 SQIVND (reference sequence). This CDR3 has 13 amino acids. The CDR3 loop reads CASSMTKQETQYF. In nucleotides, the CDR3 is TGTGCCAGTAGTATGACAAAACAAGAGACCCAGTACTTC.

In this sample, this clonotype turned up many times. This chain joins TRBV7-6 and TRBJ2-3; D call uncertain. V was pared by 5 bases and J by 0 bases, with 15 bases between. This CDR3 has 16 residues. The germline gives CDR1 SGHVS, CDR2 FNYEAQ. CDR3 sequence (DNA): TGTGCCAGCAGCCCAAAGACTCGGGTTAGCACAGATACGCAGTATTTT. Its translation is CASSPKTRVSTDTQYF.

As concerns this clonotype: Being one base from a much bigger clone, this may be a read error. The chain links TRBV6-6 to TRBJ2-5; no firm D call. Per germline, CDR1 MNHNY and CDR2 SVGAGI (reference sequence). CDR3 size: 12 residues. This chain's CDR3 is CTSSPYQETQYF. Here the CDR3 DNA reads TGTACCAGCAGCCCGTATCAAGAGACCCAGTACTTC.